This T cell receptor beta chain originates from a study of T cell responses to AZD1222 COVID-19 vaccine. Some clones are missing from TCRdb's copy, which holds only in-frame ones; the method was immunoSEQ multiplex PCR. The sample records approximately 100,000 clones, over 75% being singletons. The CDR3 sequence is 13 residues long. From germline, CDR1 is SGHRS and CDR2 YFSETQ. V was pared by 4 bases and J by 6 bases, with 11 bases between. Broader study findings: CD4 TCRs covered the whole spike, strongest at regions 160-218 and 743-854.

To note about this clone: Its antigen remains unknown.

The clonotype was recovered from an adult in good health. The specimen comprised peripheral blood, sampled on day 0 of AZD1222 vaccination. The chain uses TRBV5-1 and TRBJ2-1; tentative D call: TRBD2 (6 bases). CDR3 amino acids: CASSTGLFNEQFF. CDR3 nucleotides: TGCGCCAGCAGCACGGGACTGTTCAATGAGCAGTTCTTC.